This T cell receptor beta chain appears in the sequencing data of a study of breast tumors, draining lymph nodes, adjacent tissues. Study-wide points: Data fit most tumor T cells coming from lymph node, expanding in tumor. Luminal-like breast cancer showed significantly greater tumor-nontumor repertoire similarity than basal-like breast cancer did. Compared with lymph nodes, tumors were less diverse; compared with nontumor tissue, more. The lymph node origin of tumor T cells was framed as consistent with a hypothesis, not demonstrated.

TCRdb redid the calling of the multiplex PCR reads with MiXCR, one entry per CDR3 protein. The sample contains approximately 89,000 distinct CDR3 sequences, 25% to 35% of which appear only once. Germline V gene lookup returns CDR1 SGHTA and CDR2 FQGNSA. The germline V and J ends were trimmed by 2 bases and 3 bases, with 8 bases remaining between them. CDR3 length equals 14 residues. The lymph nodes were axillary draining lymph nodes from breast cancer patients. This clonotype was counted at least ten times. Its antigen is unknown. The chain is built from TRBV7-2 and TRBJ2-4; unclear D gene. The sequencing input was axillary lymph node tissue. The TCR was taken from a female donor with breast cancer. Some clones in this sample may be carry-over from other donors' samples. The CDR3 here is CASSLTLGKNIQYF. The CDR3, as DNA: TGTGCCAGCAGCTTAACATTGGGCAAAAACATTCAGTACTTC.